This record concerns one T cell receptor (beta chain) sequence. Generated by immunoSEQ multiplex PCR, the TCRdb table keeps only in-frame clones and is missing some. The data show about 260,000 clones, about nine tenths seen once. The V gene's germline CDR1 is MDHEN and CDR2 SYDVKM. V was shortened by 7 bases and J by 4 bases, with 22 bases between the two germline ends. CDR3 length equals 16 residues. The data derive from a study of blood T cell repertoires in COVID-19. Whole-study context: Sample material is recorded as cDNA or gDNA derived from T cells, B-cell-depleted T cells, or PBMCs.

The receptor comes from a woman between 35 and 50 years old who had recovered from COVID-19. The chain links TRBV28 to TRBJ1-1, with D possibly TRBD1 on 6 matching bases. The sequencing input was peripheral blood. CDR3 protein: CASKKGGIRGSTEAFF. In nucleotides, the CDR3 is TGTGCCAGCAAAAAAGGGGGTATAAGGGGTAGCACTGAAGCTTTCTTT.